These T cell receptor beta chains were read from a single sample in a study of response to subunit inactivated influenza vaccine. TCRdb independently ran MiXCR on the RT-PCR reads; one entry per CDR3 protein. The sample has about 540,000 distinct CDR3 sequences, under 30% seen once. These data also formed part of another study, on T cells expressing NK-cell markers.

Sequences were derived from CD4+ T cells sorted from PBMCs, sampled 11 to 12 days after vaccination. Receptors were obtained from a man aged 45-65 years who received an inactivated influenza vaccine. CDR3s include the opening cysteine and the closing phenylalanine or tryptophan. The D gene is left open where the match is weak. Where a row states a size, it is once, few, many or the class of an expanded clone; other rows omit it.

J	V	size	D	DNA	CDR3
TRBJ2-5	TRBV20-1	few	TRBD1	TGCAGTGCCAAAAATACCTGGGACAGGGGGCGAGAGACCCAGTACTTC	CSAKNTWDRGRETQYF
TRBJ2-3	TRBV7-2	.	TRBD2	TGTGCCAGCAGCGATCGGCTAGCGGGGTTCACAGATACGCAGTATTTT	CASSDRLAGFTDTQYF
TRBJ1-5	TRBV4-1	.	TRBD1	TGCGCCAGCAGCGCCCGACAGGGAAGCCAGCCCCAGCATTTT	CASSARQGSQPQHF
TRBJ1-5	TRBV5-6	.	.	TGTGCCAGTACGCAGGGTCTCGGGGCTCAGCCCCAGCATTTT	CASTQGLGAQPQHF
TRBJ1-6	TRBV20-1	few	.	TGCAGTGCGAGGGGTCGAGGAGGGACTAATTCACCCCTCCACTTT	CSARGRGGTNSPLHF
TRBJ1-1	TRBV6-1	once	.	TGTGCCAGCAGGCCCGGGCCGGGGACTGAAGCTTTCTTT	CASRPGPGTEAFF
TRBJ2-4	TRBV5-1	few	.	TGCGCCAGCAGCACTGCAGGATCCGGGGCCAAAAACATTCAGTACTTC	CASSTAGSGAKNIQYF
TRBJ2-7	TRBV10-3	few	.	TGTGCCATCAGTGAGTTGACAGGCTCCAACGAGCAGTACTTC	CAISELTGSNEQYF
TRBJ1-3	TRBV6-1	.	TRBD1	TGTGCCAGCAGTGGAGACAGGGGGAGAATAGGAAACACCATATATTTT	CASSGDRGRIGNTIYF
TRBJ1-5	TRBV7-8	.	.	TGTGCCAGCAGCCGCCCACCGGTAGGTCAGCCCCAGCATTTT	CASSRPPVGQPQHF
TRBJ1-5	TRBV20-1	once	.	TGCAGTGCTAGCGGCGGGGCTGATAATCAGCCCCAGCATTTT	CSASGGADNQPQHF
TRBJ2-1	TRBV9	.	TRBD2	TGTGCCAGCAGCCCCGAGGTAGCGGGAGCAGGTTTGGATGAGCAGTTCTTC	CASSPEVAGAGLDEQFF
TRBJ2-1	TRBV7-2	few	.	TGTGCCAGCAGCTACACCCCAGGGGCAGGGTACAATGAGCAGTTCTTC	CASSYTPGAGYNEQFF
TRBJ2-5	TRBV2	.	TRBD2	TGTGCCAGCAGTGCCAAGGGACTAACAGAAGAGACCCAGTACTTC	CASSAKGLTEETQYF
TRBJ1-1	TRBV11-2	few	.	TGTGCCAGCAGCTTAAAGGTGGAAGCTGAAGCTTTCTTT	CASSLKVEAEAFF
TRBJ2-3	TRBV7-2	.	.	TGTGCCAGCAGAGACAGGTCCAGCACAGATACGCAGTATTTT	CASRDRSSTDTQYF